The subject of this entry is one TCR beta chain. The source of the sample is a study of control samples from healthy donors and cancer patients. Sequencing used immunoSEQ multiplex PCR; TCRdb keeps in-frame clones, though not all of them. The sample consists of under 200,000 clones, approximately 94% of them appearing once. Per germline, CDR1 PRHDT and CDR2 FYEKMQ (reference sequence). Trimming removed 6 bases from V and 1 base from J, with 6 bases in between. There are 13 residues in the CDR3. Material for sequencing was blood. This clonotype was obtained from a woman in her thirties or forties in good health. The gene calls are TRBV13 and TRBJ2-2; D not resolved. The CDR3 spells CASRALNTGELFF. For the CDR3, the DNA is TGTGCCAGCAGGGCTTTGAACACCGGGGAGCTGTTTTTT.